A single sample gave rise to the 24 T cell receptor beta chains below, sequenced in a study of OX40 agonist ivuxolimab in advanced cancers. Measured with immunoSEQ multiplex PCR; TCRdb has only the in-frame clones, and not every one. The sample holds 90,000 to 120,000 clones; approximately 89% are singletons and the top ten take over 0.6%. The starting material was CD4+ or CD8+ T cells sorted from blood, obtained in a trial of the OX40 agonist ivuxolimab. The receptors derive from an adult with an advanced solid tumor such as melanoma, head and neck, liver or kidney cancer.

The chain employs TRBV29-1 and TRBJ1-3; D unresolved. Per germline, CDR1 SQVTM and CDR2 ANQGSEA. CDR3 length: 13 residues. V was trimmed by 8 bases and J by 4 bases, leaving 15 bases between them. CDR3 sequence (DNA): TGCAGCCCCCATGAATCGGGGGGAAACACCATATATTTT. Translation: CSPHESGGNTIYF.

CDR3 residues: CASSLDWTGELFF. The CDR3 DNA follows: TGTGCCAGCAGCTTGGATTGGACCGGGGAGCTGTTTTTT. The rearrangement joins TRBV5-4 to TRBJ2-2; D is unresolved. Trimming left V 0 bases short and J 5 bases short, with 5 bases between. From germline, CDR1 is SGHNT and CDR2 YYREEE (reference sequence). The CDR3 is made up of 13 amino acids.

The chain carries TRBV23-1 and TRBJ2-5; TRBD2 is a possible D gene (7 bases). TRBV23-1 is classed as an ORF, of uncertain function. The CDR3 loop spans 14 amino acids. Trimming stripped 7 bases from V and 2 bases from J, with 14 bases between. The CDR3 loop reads CASNGGGSQETQYF. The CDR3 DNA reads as TGCGCCAGCAATGGGGGGGGCTCGCAAGAGACCCAGTACTTC.

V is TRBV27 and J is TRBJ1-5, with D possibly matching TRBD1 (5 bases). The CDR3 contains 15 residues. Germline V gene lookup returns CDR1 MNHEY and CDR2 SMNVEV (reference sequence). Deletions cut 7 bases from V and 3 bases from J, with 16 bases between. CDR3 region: CASTLQGFLNQPQHF. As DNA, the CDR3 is TGTGCCAGCACCCTCCAGGGATTCCTCAATCAGCCCCAGCATTTT.

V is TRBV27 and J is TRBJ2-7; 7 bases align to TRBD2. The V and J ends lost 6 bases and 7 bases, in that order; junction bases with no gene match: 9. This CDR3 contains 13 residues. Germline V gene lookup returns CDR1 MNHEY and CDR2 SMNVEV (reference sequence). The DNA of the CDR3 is TGTGCCAGCAGAACCAGCGGGATCGGTGAGCAGTACTTC. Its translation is CASRTSGIGEQYF.

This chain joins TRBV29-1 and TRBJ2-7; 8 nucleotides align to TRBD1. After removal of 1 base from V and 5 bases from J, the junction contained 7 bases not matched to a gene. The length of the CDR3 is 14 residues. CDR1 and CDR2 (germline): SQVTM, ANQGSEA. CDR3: CSVEVRQGWNEQYF. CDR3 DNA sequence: TGCAGCGTTGAAGTCCGACAGGGGTGGAACGAGCAGTACTTC.

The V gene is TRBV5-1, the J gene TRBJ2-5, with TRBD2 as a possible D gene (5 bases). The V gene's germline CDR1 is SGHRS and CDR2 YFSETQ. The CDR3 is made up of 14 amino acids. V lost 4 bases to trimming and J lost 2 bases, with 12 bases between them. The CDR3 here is CASSVNGVQETQYF. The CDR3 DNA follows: TGCGCCAGCAGCGTAAACGGGGTTCAAGAGACCCAGTACTTC.

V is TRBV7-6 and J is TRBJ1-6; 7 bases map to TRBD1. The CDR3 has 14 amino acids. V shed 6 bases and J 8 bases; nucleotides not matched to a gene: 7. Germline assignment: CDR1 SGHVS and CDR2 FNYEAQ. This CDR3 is CASSIGTDDSPLHF. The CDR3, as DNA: TGTGCCAGCAGTATAGGGACAGACGATTCACCCCTCCACTTT. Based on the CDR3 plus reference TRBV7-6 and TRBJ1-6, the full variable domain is GAGVSQSPRYKVTKRGQDVALRCDPISGHVSLYWYRQALGQGPEFLTYFNYEAQQDKSGLPNDRFSAERPEGSISTLTIQRTEQRDSAMYRCASSIGTDDSPLHFGNGTRLTVT.

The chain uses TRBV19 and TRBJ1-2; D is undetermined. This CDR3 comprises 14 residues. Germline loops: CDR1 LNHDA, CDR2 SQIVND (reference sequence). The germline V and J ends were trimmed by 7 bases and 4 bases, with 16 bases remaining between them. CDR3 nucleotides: TGTGCCAGTACCCCGACGGGGAGGGTCTATGGCTACACCTTC. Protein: CASTPTGRVYGYTF.

CDR3 coding DNA: TGTGCCAGCAGTCCAGTCACAGATACGCAGTATTTT. Translation: CASSPVTDTQYF. The chain carries TRBV25-1 and TRBJ2-3, with D uncertain. The CDR3 covers 12 residues. Trimming removed 5 bases at V and 2 bases at J, with 5 bases between. Per germline, CDR1 MGHDK and CDR2 SYGVNS. The full variable domain, in which reference TRBV25-1 and TRBJ2-3 provide the parts outside the CDR3, is EADIYQTPRYLVIGTGKKITLECSQTMGHDKMYWYQQDPGMELHLIHYSYGVNSTEKGDLSSESTVSRIRTEHFPLTLESARPSHTSQYLCASSPVTDTQYFGPGTRLTVL.

As DNA, the CDR3 is TGTGCCAGCAGGTTCGACAGGGTGACCCACGAGCAGTACTTC. The encoded protein is CASRFDRVTHEQYF. This chain uses TRBV6-1 with TRBJ2-7, with 7 bases that match TRBD1. CDR3 size: 14 residues. Germline V gives CDR1 MNHNS, CDR2 SASEGT. V trimming: 6 bases; J trimming: 5 bases; junction bases outside the gene matches: 10.

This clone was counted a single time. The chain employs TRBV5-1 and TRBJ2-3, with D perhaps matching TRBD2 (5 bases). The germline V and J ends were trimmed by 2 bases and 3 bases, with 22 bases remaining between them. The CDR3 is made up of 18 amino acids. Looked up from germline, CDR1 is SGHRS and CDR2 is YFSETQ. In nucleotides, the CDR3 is TGCGCCAGCAGCTTAACCGGCTTAAGCGGATTAAGTACAGATACGCAGTATTTT. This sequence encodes CASSLTGLSGLSTDTQYF.

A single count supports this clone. Here the CDR3 reads CASSLQPLASGYNEQFF. In DNA, the CDR3 is TGTGCCAGCAGCTTACAACCGCTGGCTAGCGGCTACAATGAGCAGTTCTTC. The rearrangement links TRBV7-3 to TRBJ2-1, with TRBD2 identical over 7 bases. CDR3 length equals 17 residues. Germline V CDR1 and CDR2: SGHTA, FQGTGA. The V gene end was trimmed by 2 bases and the J gene end by 3 bases; junction bases not matched to a gene: 10.

Written as DNA, the CDR3 is TGTGCCAGTAGCCGAGAGGCAGCATTTGGCAATCAGCCCCAGCATTTT. This sequence encodes CASSREAAFGNQPQHF. This chain links TRBV19 with TRBJ1-5; no clear D gene. V gave up 6 bases and J gave up 2 bases, with 17 bases separating them. This CDR3 has 16 residues. CDR1 is LNHDA, CDR2 SQIVND, per germline (reference sequence). Full variable domain (remainder filled in from reference TRBV19 and TRBJ1-5): DGGITQSPKYLFRKEGQNVTLSCEQNLNHDAMYWYRQDPGQGLRLIYYSQIVNDFQKGDIAEGYSVSREKKESFPLTVTSAQKNPTAFYLCASSREAAFGNQPQHFGDGTRLSIL.

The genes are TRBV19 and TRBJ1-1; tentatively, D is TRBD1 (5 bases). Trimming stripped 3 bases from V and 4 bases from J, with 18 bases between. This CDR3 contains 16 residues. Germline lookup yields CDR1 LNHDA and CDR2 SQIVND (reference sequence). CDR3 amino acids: CASSIGSGLVATEAFF. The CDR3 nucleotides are TGTGCCAGTAGTATTGGGTCAGGGCTAGTGGCCACTGAAGCTTTCTTT.

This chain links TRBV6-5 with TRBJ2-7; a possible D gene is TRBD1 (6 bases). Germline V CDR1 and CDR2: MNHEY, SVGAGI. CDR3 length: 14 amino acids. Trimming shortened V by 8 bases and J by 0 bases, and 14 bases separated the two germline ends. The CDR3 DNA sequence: TGTGCCAGCGCCCGGGACACGAGCTCCTACGAGCAGTACTTC. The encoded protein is CASARDTSSYEQYF.

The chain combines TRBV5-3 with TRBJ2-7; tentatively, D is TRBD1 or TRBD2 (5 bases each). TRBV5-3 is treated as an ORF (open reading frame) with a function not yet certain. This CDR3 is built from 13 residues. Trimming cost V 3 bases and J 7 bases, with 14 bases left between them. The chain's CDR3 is CARSCRGPREQYF. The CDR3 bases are TGTGCCAGAAGCTGCCGGGGCCCCAGAGAGCAGTACTTC.

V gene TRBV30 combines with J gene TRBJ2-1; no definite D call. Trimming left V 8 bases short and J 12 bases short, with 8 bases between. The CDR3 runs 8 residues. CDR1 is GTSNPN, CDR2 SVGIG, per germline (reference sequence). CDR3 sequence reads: CAGPGQFF. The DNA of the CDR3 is TGTGCCGGACCGGGGCAGTTCTTC. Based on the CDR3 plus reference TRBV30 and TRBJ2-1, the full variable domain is SQTIHQWPATLVQPVGSPLSLECTVEGTSNPNLYWYRQAAGRGLQLLFYSVGIGQISSEVPQNLSASRPQDRQFILSSKKLLLSDSGFYLCAGPGQFFGPGTRLTVL.

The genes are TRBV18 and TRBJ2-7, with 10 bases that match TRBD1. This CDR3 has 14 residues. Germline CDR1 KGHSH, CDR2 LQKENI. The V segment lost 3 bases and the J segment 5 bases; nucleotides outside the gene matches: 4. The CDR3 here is CASSPGTGANEQYF. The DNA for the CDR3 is TGTGCCAGCTCACCCGGGACAGGGGCGAACGAGCAGTACTTC.

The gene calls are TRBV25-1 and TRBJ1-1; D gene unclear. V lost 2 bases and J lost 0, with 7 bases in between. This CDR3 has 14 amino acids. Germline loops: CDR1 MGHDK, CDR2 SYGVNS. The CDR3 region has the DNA TGTGCCAGCAGTGAACTTCACATGAACACTGAAGCTTTCTTT. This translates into CASSELHMNTEAFF.

CDR3 loop: CASSLAGGIPDTQYF. Written as DNA, the CDR3 is TGTGCCAGCAGTCTAGCGGGAGGGATCCCAGATACGCAGTATTTT. The genes are TRBV6-5 and TRBJ2-3, with 12 bases lining up with TRBD2. V dropped 5 bases and J dropped 4; count of bases not matched to a gene: 4. Germline V CDR1 and CDR2: MNHEY, SVGAGI. The CDR3 sequence is 15 residues long.

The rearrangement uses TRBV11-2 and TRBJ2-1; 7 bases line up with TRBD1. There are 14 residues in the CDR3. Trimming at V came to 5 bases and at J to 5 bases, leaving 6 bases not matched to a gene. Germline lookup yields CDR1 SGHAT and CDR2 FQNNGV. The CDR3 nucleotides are TGTGCCAGCAGCCGCGACAGGGTAGACAATGAGCAGTTCTTC. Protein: CASSRDRVDNEQFF.

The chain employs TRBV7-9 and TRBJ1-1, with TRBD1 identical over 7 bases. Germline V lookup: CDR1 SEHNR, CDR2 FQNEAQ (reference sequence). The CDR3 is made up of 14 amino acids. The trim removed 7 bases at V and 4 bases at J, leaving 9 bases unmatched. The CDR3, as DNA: TGTGCCAGCAACGTTACAGGGGTTGTCACTGAAGCTTTCTTT. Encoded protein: CASNVTGVVTEAFF.

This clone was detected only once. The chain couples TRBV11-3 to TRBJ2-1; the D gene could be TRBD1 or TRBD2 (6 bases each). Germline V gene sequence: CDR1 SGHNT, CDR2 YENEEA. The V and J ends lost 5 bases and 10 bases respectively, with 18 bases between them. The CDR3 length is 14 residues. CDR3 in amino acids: CASSGWGGGGEQFF. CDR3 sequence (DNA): TGTGCCAGCAGCGGATGGGGCGGAGGGGGGGAGCAGTTCTTC. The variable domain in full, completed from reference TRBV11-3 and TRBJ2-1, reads EAGVVQSPRYKIIEKKQPVAFWCNPISGHNTLYWYLQNLGQGPELLIRYENEEAVDDSQLPKDRFSAERLKGVDSTLKIQPAELGDSAVYLCASSGWGGGGEQFFGPGTRLTVL.